Sequencing of this T cell receptor beta chain was carried out in a study of blood T cell repertoires in COVID-19. V lost 1 base and J 4 bases, leaving 19 bases between the germline ends. From germline, CDR1 is LNHDA and CDR2 SQIVND (reference sequence). This CDR3 has 17 amino acids. Using immunoSEQ multiplex PCR, the repertoire was profiled, and TCRdb retains in-frame clones only, with some absent. The sample has under 350,000 clones; about 86% are singletons. This clonotype was obtained from a woman in her thirties or forties with acute COVID-19. The sequenced sample was PBMCs or T cells enriched from blood (not recorded which). The chain is built from TRBV19 and TRBJ1-1; no firm D call. In DNA form, the CDR3 reads TGTGCCAGTAGTATAGGGGTCCCGTGGGCGGGCGGCACTGAAGCTTTCTTT. Encoded protein: CASSIGVPWAGGTEAFF. Together with reference TRBV19 and TRBJ1-1, the CDR3 gives the full variable domain: DGGITQSPKYLFRKEGQNVTLSCEQNLNHDAMYWYRQDPGQGLRLIYYSQIVNDFQKGDIAEGYSVSREKKESFPLTVTSAQKNPTAFYLCASSIGVPWAGGTEAFFGQGTRLTVV.